This entry lists 9 T cell receptor beta chains sequenced from one sample in a study of blood T cell repertoires in COVID-19 (dated by TCRdb to the early 2020s). The library was prepared using the immunoSEQ multiplex PCR assay. The clones in this table, taken by TCRdb from immuneACCESS, are in-frame only. Not every clone is retained; where verified, under half of the shortfall comes from an unresolved V gene, and the cause of the rest is unknown. This sample has approximately 38,000 clones in its table, and 80% to 90% of those were observed once. The biggest ten clones account for around 8.1% of the sample. Sequencing was carried out using peripheral blood. The receptor source for this set is a man younger than 40 with active or convalescent COVID-19.

The genes are TRBV7-6 and TRBJ2-5; 7 nucleotides match TRBD1. Germline V gene sequence: CDR1 SGHVS, CDR2 FNYEAQ. CDR3 length: 15 amino acids. V gave up 0 bases and J gave up 4 bases; unmatched junction bases: 5. The CDR3 DNA follows: TGTGCCAGCAGCTTAGCGTACAGGGGTGGAGAGACCCAGTACTTC. Translation gives CASSLAYRGGETQYF.

The chain links TRBV25-1 to TRBJ2-5; the D gene is possibly TRBD1 (6 bases). The CDR3 runs to 14 residues. V was trimmed by 5 bases and J by 2 bases, leaving 12 bases between them. Germline values: CDR1 MGHDK, CDR2 SYGVNS. The CDR3 spells CASSPWGPQETQYF. The CDR3 bases are TGTGCCAGCAGTCCGTGGGGGCCTCAAGAGACCCAGTACTTC.

In this sample, this clone turned up once. This chain connects TRBV6-6 to TRBJ1-4; weak D call: TRBD1 (5 bases). Germline V lookup: CDR1 MNHNY, CDR2 SVGAGI (reference sequence). The ends were cut back, 5 bases at V and 0 bases at J, with 10 bases in the middle. The CDR3 consists of 15 residues. The CDR3 loop reads CASSGGTATNEKLFF. The CDR3 DNA reads as TGTGCCAGCAGTGGAGGGACTGCAACTAATGAAAAACTGTTTTTT.

This clone was seen just once. This rearrangement joins TRBV7-9 to TRBJ2-2; no definite D call. Trimming shortened V by 5 bases and J by 3 bases, and 10 bases separated the two germline ends. The CDR3 is made up of 14 amino acids. Per the germline V gene, CDR1 is SEHNR and CDR2 is FQNEAQ (reference sequence). CDR3 nucleotide sequence: TGTGCCAGCAGCACTGTGACTGACACCGGGGAGCTGTTTTTT. It codes for CASSTVTDTGELFF.

This clone showed up just once. The chain couples TRBV24-1 to TRBJ1-2; possibly TRBD1 for D (6 bases). This CDR3 comprises 16 residues. Trimming left V 3 bases short and J 11 bases short, with 24 bases between. Germline assignment: CDR1 KGHDR and CDR2 SFDVKD. The CDR3 region has the DNA TGTGCCACCAGTGATCCCAAAACCGGGACATCTAGTGATTACACCTTC. Its translation is CATSDPKTGTSSDYTF.

This chain joins TRBV27 and TRBJ1-2, with 10 bases identical to TRBD1. Germline-derived CDR1 and CDR2 are MNHEY and SMNVEV (reference sequence). V was clipped by 5 bases and J by 8 bases; unmatched bases: 5. The CDR3 is 13 amino acids. CDR3 nucleotide sequence: TGTGCCAGCAGTCATGGGACAGGGGAGGGCTACACCTTC. This encodes CASSHGTGEGYTF.

This chain links TRBV11-3 with TRBJ1-1; no clear D. This CDR3 spans 15 amino acids. V lost 2 bases and J 0 bases, leaving 10 bases between the germline ends. The germline gives CDR1 SGHNT, CDR2 YENEEA. Written as DNA, the CDR3 is TGTGCCAGCAGCTTAAATCAAAACATGAACACTGAAGCTTTCTTT. Amino acid sequence: CASSLNQNMNTEAFF.

This chain joins TRBV7-9 and TRBJ1-3; a weak D match, TRBD1 (5 bases). CDR3 size: 12 residues. Germline assignment: CDR1 SEHNR and CDR2 FQNEAQ (reference sequence). The V and J ends lost 5 bases and 10 bases respectively, with 12 bases between them. CDR3 sequence: CASSPGGGTIYF. The CDR3 DNA reads as TGTGCCAGCAGCCCCGGTGGGGGGACCATATATTTT.

The rearrangement joins TRBV25-1 to TRBJ2-3; 7 nucleotides match TRBD2. Germline values: CDR1 MGHDK, CDR2 SYGVNS. The CDR3 extends over 16 amino acids. Germline trimming cut 0 bases from V and 3 bases from J; bases unmatched to any gene: 6. For the CDR3, the DNA is TGTGCCAGCAGTGAATACGGGGGAGGGAGGACAGATACGCAGTATTTT. This sequence encodes CASSEYGGGRTDTQYF.